This T cell receptor (beta chain) was obtained from a study of metastatic and nonmetastatic thyroid tumors. From the PCR reads, TCRdb re-called clones with MiXCR. Altogether about 93,000 clones are present, 8.6% being singletons, with the ten largest covering roughly 10%. Thyroid surgery was performed in patients who had received no treatment beforehand. V shed 5 bases, J shed 9 bases, and the junction held 5 bases outside the gene matches. From germline, CDR1 is SGHAT and CDR2 FQNNGV. The CDR3 extends over 12 amino acids. The receptor was isolated from a female donor with papillary thyroid cancer or a benign thyroid nodule (not recorded which). Some clones in this sample may be carry-over from other donors' samples. The sample was blood. This chain links TRBV11-2 with TRBJ2-5, with 8 positions matching TRBD2. CDR3 nucleotides: TGTGCCAGCAGCACGGGGGGGGAGGCCCAGTACTTC. This sequence encodes CASSTGGEAQYF. The variable domain in full, with the rest retrieved from reference TRBV11-2 and TRBJ2-5, is EAGVAQSPRYKIIEKRQSVAFWCNPISGHATLYWYQQILGQGPKLLIQFQNNGVVDDSQLPKDRFSAERLKGVDSTLKIQPAKLEDSAVYLCASSTGGEAQYFGPGTRLLVL.